The clone carrying this T cell receptor beta chain showed up many times. Antigen unknown. Whoever was chosen for sequencing had shown CD8+CD57+ cell expansion by flow cytometry. The blood sampling took place in patients who had so far received no therapy. The sample comes from a study of CD8+CD57+ T cells in acquired aplastic anemia. Broader study findings: Sharing between patients and controls was observed for twenty-nine CD8+ CDR3 sequences.

Genomic DNA provided the template from which TCR beta VDJ and CDR3 profiles were obtained. TCRdb processed the reads anew with MiXCR; each CDR3 protein has one entry. The sample includes 120,000 or so distinct CDR3 sequences, approximately 41% of them seen just once. Germline V gives CDR1 DFQATT, CDR2 SNEGSKA (reference sequence). CDR3 size: 16 residues. Trimming took 2 bases from V and 3 from J; bases not matched to a gene: 7. The sequence derives from a human donor with aplastic anemia. Input material: sorted CD4+, CD8+, or CD8+CD57+ T cells (not recorded which) from PBMCs. This rearrangement joins TRBV20-1 to TRBJ2-2, with 9 bases matching TRBD1. The CDR3 reads CSARFDRGSYTGELFF. CDR3 DNA sequence: TGCAGTGCTAGATTCGACAGGGGGTCGTACACCGGGGAGCTGTTTTTT.